The rows below give T cell receptor beta chains drawn from one sample of a study of blood T cell repertoires in COVID-19. The protocol was immunoSEQ multiplex PCR, while the TCRdb copy is restricted to in-frame clones and leaves out a portion. The sample consists of 450,000 or so clones, 85% to 90% of them appearing once. Specimen: peripheral blood. These receptors came from a man between 18 and 29 years old with COVID-19, enrolled during active disease. CDR3s include the opening cysteine and the closing phenylalanine or tryptophan. D genes are given only for firm matches. Clone size is not always given. Where it is, it says once, few, many or a class for expanded clones.

>TRBV15|TRBJ1-5|17|TRBD1|-
TGTGCCACCAGCAGCGCCGGGACAGGGGGCCGCAATCAGCCCCAGCATTTT
CATSSAGTGGRNQPQHF
>TRBV9|TRBJ1-2|13|TRBD1|-
TGTGCCAGCAGCGGGACAGGAAACTATGGCTACACCTTC
CASSGTGNYGYTF
>TRBV11-3|TRBJ1-1|14|TRBD1|-
TGTGCCAGCAGCTTAGAGGTGGGGACAGGAGAGGCTTTCTTT
CASSLEVGTGEAFF
>TRBV9|TRBJ1-3|15|TRBD1|-
TGTGCCAGCAGCGCGCAGGGGGCGGCCGGAAACACCATATATTTT
CASSAQGAAGNTIYF
>TRBV5-4|TRBJ2-7|18|TRBD2|-
TGTGCCAGCAGCTTGCGACTAGCGGGGGGCTCTGCCCTCTACGAGCAGTACTTC
CASSLRLAGGSALYEQYF
>TRBV15|TRBJ2-2|21|TRBD2|once
TGTGCCACCAGCAGAAACCCAGAGCCCAGTCTACTAGCGGGGTACACCGGGGAGCTGTTTTTT
CATSRNPEPSLLAGYTGELFF
>TRBV24-1|TRBJ2-3|14|-|-
TGTGCCACCAGTGGGGGGCTAGTGCCAGATACGCAGTATTTT
CATSGGLVPDTQYF
>TRBV19|TRBJ1-4|15|-|-
TGTGCCAGTACTGCAGGGAACCTAAATAATGAAAAACTGTTTTTT
CASTAGNLNNEKLFF
>TRBV2|TRBJ2-3|14|-|-
TGTGCCAGCAGTCCCGACTATGTCGCAGATACGCAGTATTTT
CASSPDYVADTQYF
>TRBV2|TRBJ2-5|13|-|-
TGTGCCAGCAGTACAGGGACCGGGGAGACCCAGTACTTC
CASSTGTGETQYF
>TRBV3-1/TRBV3-2|TRBJ2-3|12|-|-
TGTGCCAGCAGCCAAGCTTCGGATACGCAGTATTTT
CASSQASDTQYF
>TRBV6-5|TRBJ1-6|15|-|-
TGTGCCAGCAGTTACGGGACAAACTATAATTCACCCCTCCACTTT
CASSYGTNYNSPLHF
>TRBV30|TRBJ1-5|14|-|-
TGTGCCTGGAGTATAGGTCAGGGCAATCAGCCCCAGCATTTT
CAWSIGQGNQPQHF
>TRBV2|TRBJ2-7|14|TRBD2|once
TGTGCCAGCAGTGAGAGCGGGAGCGGTGACGAGCAGTACTTC
CASSESGSGDEQYF
>TRBV6-5|TRBJ1-5|13|TRBD1|-
TGTGCCAGCAGTCCCAGGGGGAGACAGCCCCAGCATTTT
CASSPRGRQPQHF
>TRBV5-5|TRBJ1-1|15|-|-
TGTGCCAGCAGTTCAGGGCCAGGGAAGGGAACTGAAGCTTTCTTT
CASSSGPGKGTEAFF
>TRBV10-3|TRBJ1-1|15|TRBD1|-
TGTGCCATCAGTGAGTCGGTCGGGACAGTAGTTGAAGCTTTCTTT
CAISESVGTVVEAFF